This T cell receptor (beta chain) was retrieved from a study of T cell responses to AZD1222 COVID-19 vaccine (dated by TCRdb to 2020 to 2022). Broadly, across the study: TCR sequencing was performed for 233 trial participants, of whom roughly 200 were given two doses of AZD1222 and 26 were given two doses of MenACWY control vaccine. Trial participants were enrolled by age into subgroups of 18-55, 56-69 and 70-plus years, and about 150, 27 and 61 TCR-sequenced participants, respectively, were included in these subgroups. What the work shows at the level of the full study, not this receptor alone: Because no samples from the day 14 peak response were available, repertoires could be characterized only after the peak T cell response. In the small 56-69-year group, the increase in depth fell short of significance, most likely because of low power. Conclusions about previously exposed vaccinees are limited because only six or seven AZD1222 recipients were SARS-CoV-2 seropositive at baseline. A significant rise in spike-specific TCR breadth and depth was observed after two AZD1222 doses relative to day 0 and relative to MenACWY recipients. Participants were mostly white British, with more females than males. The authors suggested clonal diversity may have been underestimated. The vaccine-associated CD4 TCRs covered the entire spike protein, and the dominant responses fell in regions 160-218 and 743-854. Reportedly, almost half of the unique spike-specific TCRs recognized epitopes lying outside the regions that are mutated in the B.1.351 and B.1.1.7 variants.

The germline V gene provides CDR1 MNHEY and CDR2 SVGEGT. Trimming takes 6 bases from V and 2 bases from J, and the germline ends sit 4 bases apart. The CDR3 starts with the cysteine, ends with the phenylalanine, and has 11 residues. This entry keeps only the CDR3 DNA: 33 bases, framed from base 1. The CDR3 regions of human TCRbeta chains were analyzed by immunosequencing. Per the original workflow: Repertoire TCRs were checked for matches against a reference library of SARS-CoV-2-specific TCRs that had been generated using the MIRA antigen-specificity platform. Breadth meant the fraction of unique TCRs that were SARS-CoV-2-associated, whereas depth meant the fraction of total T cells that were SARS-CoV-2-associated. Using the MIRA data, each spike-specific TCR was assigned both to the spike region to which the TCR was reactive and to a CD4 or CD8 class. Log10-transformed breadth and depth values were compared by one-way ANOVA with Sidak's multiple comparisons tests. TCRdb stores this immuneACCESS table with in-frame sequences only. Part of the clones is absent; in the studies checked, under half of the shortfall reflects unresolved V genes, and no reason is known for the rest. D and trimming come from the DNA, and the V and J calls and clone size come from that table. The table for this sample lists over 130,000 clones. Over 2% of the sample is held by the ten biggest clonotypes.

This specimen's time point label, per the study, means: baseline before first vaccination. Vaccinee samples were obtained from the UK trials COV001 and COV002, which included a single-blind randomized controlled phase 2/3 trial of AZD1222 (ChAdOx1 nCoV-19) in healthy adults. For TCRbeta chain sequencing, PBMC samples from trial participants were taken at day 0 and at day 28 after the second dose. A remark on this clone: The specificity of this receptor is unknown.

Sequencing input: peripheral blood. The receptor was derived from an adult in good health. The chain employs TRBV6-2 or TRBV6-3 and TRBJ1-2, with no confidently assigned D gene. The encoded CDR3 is CASSPNYGYTF. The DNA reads TGTGCCAGCAGCCCAAACTATGGCTACACCTTC.